Presented here are 15 T cell receptor beta chains from one specimen sequenced in a study of prognosis after radiotherapy for stage I lung cancer. The genomic DNA TCR beta CDR3 region underwent two rounds of multiplex PCR. The use of primers specific to each TRBV and TRBJ gene characterized first-round PCR. Using its own MiXCR run on the multiplex PCR reads, TCRdb lists one record per CDR3 protein. The data hold fewer than 40,000 distinct CDR3 sequences, with approximately 35% observed a single time. Specimen: PBMCs, collected before or after stereotactic body radiation therapy (not recorded which). Receptors originate from a donor aged 50 or older with non-small cell lung cancer.

In this sample, this clonotype turned up many times. The V call is TRBV3-1, the J call TRBJ2-3, with D possibly matching TRBD2 (6 bases). Per germline, CDR1 LGHDT and CDR2 YNNKEL (reference sequence). This CDR3 comprises 12 residues. V was clipped by 4 bases and J by 14 bases, with 16 bases between them. The CDR3 nucleotides read TGTGCCAGCAGCCCCGGTGGAGGGAAGGGGTATTTT. It specifies CASSPGGGKGYF.

Concerning this clonotype: A far bigger clonotype differs at one base, so this is likely a read error. V gene TRBV6-6 combines with J gene TRBJ1-2; 8 bases are a match to TRBD1. Germline V gene sequence: CDR1 MNHNY, CDR2 SVGAGI (reference sequence). The CDR3 runs to 14 residues. Germline trimming cut 0 bases from V and 7 bases from J; bases unmatched to any gene: 4. CDR3 amino acids: CASSYSVQGAGYTF. The CDR3 region has the DNA TGTGCCAGCAGTTACTCGGTGCAGGGGGCTGGCTACACCTTC.

This sequence joins TRBV2 and TRBJ2-1, with 12 bases identical to TRBD1. The CDR3 length is 14 residues. Germline-derived CDR1 and CDR2 are SNHLY and FYNNEI. V trimming: 6 bases; J trimming: 8 bases; junction bases outside the gene matches: 5. The CDR3 DNA reads as TGTGCCAGCAGAGGGGGGACAGGGGGCCATGAGCAGTTCTTC. It encodes CASRGGTGGHEQFF.

On this clonotype: One junction end disagrees with the germline gene, perhaps due to a read error. CDR3 in DNA: TGTGCCAACAGCTTAGAATTTCAGGGGGCGCTTTCCGAGCAGTACTTC. This sequence encodes CANSLEFQGALSEQYF. The genes are TRBV9 and TRBJ2-7, with TRBD1 identical over 8 bases. There are 16 residues in the CDR3. CDR1 and CDR2 from the germline V gene are SGDLS and YYNGEE. Looking up the rest from reference TRBV9 and TRBJ2-7 gives the full variable domain: DSGVTQTPKHLITATGQRVTLRCSPRSGDLSVYWYQQSLDQGLQFLIQYYNGEERAKGNILERFSAQQFPDLHSELNLSSLELGDSALYFCANSLEFQGALSEQYFGPGTRLTVT.

This clonotype was seen ten or more times. The chain employs TRBV6-1 and TRBJ1-5; maybe TRBD1 (6 bases). CDR1 MNHNS and CDR2 SASEGT come from the germline V gene. V was clipped by 5 bases and J by 7 bases, with 18 bases between them. The length of the CDR3 is 15 residues. CDR3 region: CASSPQGPEGQPQHF. CDR3 bases: TGTGCCAGCAGTCCCCAGGGGCCGGAAGGGCAGCCCCAGCATTTT.

This sequence joins TRBV11-2 and TRBJ1-3, with 7 bases aligning to TRBD1. V lost 5 bases to trimming and J lost 1 base; unmatched junction nucleotides: 5. The germline CDR1 and CDR2 sequences are SGHAT and FQNNGV. This CDR3 region has 15 residues. CDR3 sequence: CASSTDRISGNTIYF. The CDR3 DNA reads TGTGCCAGCAGCACGGACAGGATTTCTGGAAACACCATATATTTT.

The chain uses TRBV6-4 and TRBJ1-1, with TRBD1 as a possible D gene (6 bases). The CDR3 length is 14 residues. Germline V gene lookup returns CDR1 MRHNA and CDR2 SNTAGT. Trimming cost V 5 bases and J 5 bases, with 15 bases left between them. DNA of the CDR3: TGTGCCAGCAGTAAAGGTCTAAGGGGGACTGAAGCTTTCTTT. This translates into CASSKGLRGTEAFF.

The count of this clonotype is one. The junction departs from the called germline gene at one end, perhaps through a read error. The chain joins TRBV24-1 to TRBJ2-3; D might be TRBD1 or TRBD2, each matching 6 bases. Germline V lookup: CDR1 KGHDR, CDR2 SFDVKD. This CDR3 is 15 amino acids long. The CDR3 DNA follows: TGTGCCACCAGTGCGGGGGCGTCCCCCACAGATACGCAGTATTTC. The encoded protein is CATSAGASPTDTQYF.

This clonotype was observed at least ten times. The rearrangement links TRBV7-3 to TRBJ2-3; TRBD2 agrees at 9 bases. Trimming cost V 1 base and J 3 bases; bases outside gene matches: 11. Germline V gives CDR1 SGHTA, CDR2 FQGTGA. The CDR3 length is 18 residues. CDR3 sequence (DNA): TGTGCCAGCAGCTTAATGGGGGGGGCGGGGGGGCCTACAGATACGCAGTATTTT. Amino acid sequence: CASSLMGGAGGPTDTQYF.

The table lists this clonotype with many counts. CDR3 DNA sequence: TGTGCCAGCAGCGTAGGTGGAGATACGCAGTATTTT. It encodes CASSVGGDTQYF. The chain recombines TRBV9 with TRBJ2-3; D is unclear. The germline V gene has CDR1 SGDLS and CDR2 YYNGEE. This CDR3 region has 12 residues. Between the trimmed V and J ends, which lost 0 bases and 5 bases, there was a span of 4 bases.

This clonotype was picked up many times. This chain connects TRBV6-5 to TRBJ1-4, with D unclear. CDR1 is MNHEY and CDR2 is SVGAGI in the germline V gene. Trimming shortened V by 0 bases and J by 5 bases, and 4 bases separated the two germline ends. This CDR3 is built from 13 residues. This CDR3 is CASSYSGNEKLFF. CDR3 nucleotide sequence: TGTGCCAGCAGTTACTCGGGGAATGAAAAACTGTTTTTT.

In regard to this clonotype: A much larger clonotype is one base distant, so this may be a read error. The chain uses TRBV7-2 and TRBJ1-1; D not resolved. The CDR3 runs to 12 residues. Germline lookup yields CDR1 SGHTA and CDR2 FQGNSA. CDR3 coding DNA: TGTGCCAGAAGCTTTGTAAGGACTGAAGCTTTCTTT. It translates to CARSFVRTEAFF.

The rearrangement joins TRBV7-9 to TRBJ2-1; 7 bases align to TRBD1. There are 14 residues in the CDR3. Germline CDR1 and CDR2: SEHNR and FQNEAQ (reference sequence). The J segment lost 2 bases and the V segment lost 3 bases, leaving 1 base of the junction unmatched. Here the CDR3 reads CASSFGTAYNEQFF. The CDR3 nucleotides are TGTGCCAGCAGCTTCGGGACAGCCTACAATGAGCAGTTCTTC.

This clonotype showed up many times. The V gene is TRBV15, the J gene TRBJ2-1, with D perhaps TRBD2 (7 bases). Germline CDR1 and CDR2: LNHNV and YYDKDF (reference sequence). The V and J ends lost 0 bases and 8 bases respectively, with 17 bases between them. The CDR3 has 16 residues. CDR3 coding DNA: TGTGCCACCAGCAGAGATCGTGGGGGGGGCCTGGATGAGCAGTTCTTC. Translated: CATSRDRGGGLDEQFF.

This clonotype was recorded many times. V usage is TRBV6-1 and J usage is TRBJ1-3; D is possibly TRBD1 (5 bases). CDR1 MNHNS and CDR2 SASEGT come from the germline V gene. There are 14 residues in the CDR3. V lost 6 bases to trimming and J lost 1 base, with 10 bases between them. In DNA, the CDR3 is TGTGCCAGCAGCCCGGGGGTGTCTGGAAACACCATATATTTT. This gives the protein CASSPGVSGNTIYF.